This T cell receptor (beta chain) emerged from a study of radiotherapy plus CTLA-4 blockade in lung cancer. Study details: In about 20% of patients, objective responses were seen; 25% to 40% had disease control.

Of note for this clone: Its cognate antigen is unknown.

The ends lost 3 bases at V and 6 bases at J; junction bases unmatched: 6. Germline CDR1 reads LNHDA; CDR2 reads SQIVND (reference sequence). This CDR3 has 16 residues. Only in-frame clones appear in the TCRdb table, and some are missing; sequencing was by immunoSEQ multiplex PCR. The sample yields about 48,000 clones, 82% seen once. General study results and limits: Expansion of tumor-derived TCR clones was observed in blood after radiotherapy plus ipilimumab.

The sequence was collected from a human donor with non-small cell lung cancer who had stable disease on radiotherapy plus ipilimumab. Sequencing used peripheral blood, obtained from a patient treated with radiotherapy plus ipilimumab. This chain uses TRBV19 with TRBJ2-1; 12 bases are a match to TRBD2. This chain's CDR3 is CASSISLAGGPNEQFF. DNA of the CDR3: TGTGCCAGTAGTATTTCGCTAGCGGGAGGGCCCAATGAGCAGTTCTTC.